This T cell receptor beta chain was recovered during a study of CD8+CD57+ T cells in acquired aplastic anemia. Study-level information: The study obtained an average of roughly 3 ug of DNA from sorted CD4+ and CD8+ cells. Study outcomes and limitations: CD8+ Simpson's diversity showed no significant patient-control difference.

Comment on this clonotype: The antigen is undetermined.

Genomic DNA constituted the template upon which TCR beta VDJ and CDR3 profiling was performed. TCRdb re-analysed the reads in MiXCR, keeping a single row per CDR3 protein. The table lists some 120,000 distinct CDR3 sequences, about half of them singletons. Germline lookup yields CDR1 LNHDA and CDR2 SQIVND (reference sequence). CDR3 length equals 17 residues. The ends were cut back, 3 bases at V and 6 bases at J, with 21 bases in the middle. The receptor comes from a human donor in good health, serving as a control. Sequenced sample: sorted CD4+, CD8+, or CD8+CD57+ T cells (not recorded which) from PBMCs. The V call is TRBV19, the J call TRBJ2-1, with D perhaps TRBD2 (5 bases). DNA of the CDR3: TGTGCCAGTAGTATGGCCCTACCCCGCTCGGGGATCAATGAGCAGTTCTTC. This sequence encodes CASSMALPRSGINEQFF. Looking up the rest from reference TRBV19 and TRBJ2-1 gives the full variable domain: DGGITQSPKYLFRKEGQNVTLSCEQNLNHDAMYWYRQDPGQGLRLIYYSQIVNDFQKGDIAEGYSVSREKKESFPLTVTSAQKNPTAFYLCASSMALPRSGINEQFFGPGTRLTVL.